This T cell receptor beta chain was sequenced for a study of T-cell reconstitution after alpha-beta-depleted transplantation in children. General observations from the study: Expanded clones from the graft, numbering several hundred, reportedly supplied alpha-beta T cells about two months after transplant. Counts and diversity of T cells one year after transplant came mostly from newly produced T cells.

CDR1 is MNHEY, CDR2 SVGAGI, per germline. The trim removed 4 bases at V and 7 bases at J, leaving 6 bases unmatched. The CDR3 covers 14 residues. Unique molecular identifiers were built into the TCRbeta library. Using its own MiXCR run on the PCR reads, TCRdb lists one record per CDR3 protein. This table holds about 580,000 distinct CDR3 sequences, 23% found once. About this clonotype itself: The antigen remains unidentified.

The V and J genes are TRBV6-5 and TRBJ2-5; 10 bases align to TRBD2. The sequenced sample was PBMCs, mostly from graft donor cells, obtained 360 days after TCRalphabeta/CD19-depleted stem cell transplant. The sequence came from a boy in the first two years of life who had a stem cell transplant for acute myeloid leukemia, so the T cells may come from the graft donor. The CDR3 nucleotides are TGTGCCAGCAGTTTCAGCGGGGGGGCGGGGACCCAGTACTTC. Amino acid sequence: CASSFSGGAGTQYF.